Presented here are 19 T cell receptor beta chains from one specimen sequenced in a study of T-cell reconstitution after alpha-beta-depleted transplantation in children. Molecular barcoding with unique molecular identifiers was used for the TCRbeta library. From the PCR reads, TCRdb called clonotypes with MiXCR, one entry per CDR3 protein. The sample yields nearly 350,000 distinct CDR3 sequences, 15% to 20% seen once. This material consisted of PBMCs, mostly from graft donor cells, taken 360 days after TCRalphabeta/CD19-depleted stem cell transplant. These TCRs come from a male patient aged 2-15 years who had a stem cell transplant for acute lymphoblastic leukemia, so the T cells may come from the graft donor.

In this sample, this clonotype turned up a few times. V and J are TRBV7-6 and TRBJ2-1, with 7 nucleotides matching TRBD2. J gave up 9 bases and V 1 base, and 12 bases lay outside the gene matches. This CDR3 has 16 amino acids. The germline CDR1 and CDR2 sequences are SGHVS and FNYEAQ. This chain's CDR3 is CASSLGFSRERGEQFF. As DNA, the CDR3 is TGTGCCAGCAGCTTAGGTTTCTCGCGGGAGAGGGGTGAGCAGTTCTTC.

This clonotype was observed many times. The chain has TRBV7-9 and TRBJ2-1; D is possibly TRBD1 or TRBD2 (5 bases each). Germline values: CDR1 SEHNR, CDR2 FQNEAQ (reference sequence). V lost 1 base and J 6 bases, leaving 19 bases between the germline ends. The CDR3 contains 17 residues. CDR3 residues: CASSLEGLGDQRNEQFF. The CDR3 DNA sequence: TGTGCCAGCAGCTTAGAGGGGTTGGGGGATCAGCGCAATGAGCAGTTCTTC.

This clonotype was seen only a few times. The gene calls are TRBV5-1 and TRBJ2-1; 8 positions match TRBD1. The V gene end was trimmed by 3 bases and the J gene end by 0 bases; junction bases not matched to a gene: 14. CDR1 is SGHRS, CDR2 YFSETQ, per germline. The CDR3 sequence is 19 residues long. The CDR3 protein is CASSSNGTGPYFSYNEQFF. The DNA for the CDR3 is TGCGCCAGCAGCTCTAATGGGACAGGTCCGTACTTCTCCTACAATGAGCAGTTCTTC. Combining the CDR3 with reference TRBV5-1 and TRBJ2-1 gives the whole variable domain KAGVTQTPRYLIKTRGQQVTLSCSPISGHRSVSWYQQTPGQGLQFLFEYFSETQRNKGNFPGRFSGRQFSNSRSEMNVSTLELGDSALYLCASSSNGTGPYFSYNEQFFGPGTRLTVL.

This clonotype was counted only a few times. This sequence joins TRBV6-5 and TRBJ2-1, with D perhaps assigned TRBD1 or TRBD2 (5 bases each). The CDR3 is 15 amino acids. Germline V gene lookup returns CDR1 MNHEY and CDR2 SVGAGI. The germline V and J ends were trimmed by 0 bases and 12 bases, with 18 bases remaining between them. This CDR3 is CASSYSPGRSPAQFF. CDR3 in DNA: TGTGCCAGCAGTTACTCGCCGGGACGTAGTCCCGCGCAGTTCTTC.

This clonotype was found a few times. The chain joins TRBV4-1 to TRBJ1-1; maybe TRBD1 (5 bases). V lost 5 bases to trimming and J lost 5 bases, with 15 bases between them. The CDR3 spans 14 residues. The germline V gene has CDR1 MGHRA and CDR2 YSYEKL. This CDR3 is CASSAPMGGTEAFF. The CDR3 DNA is TGCGCCAGCAGCGCCCCTATGGGGGGAACTGAAGCTTTCTTT.

This clonotype came up a few times. J is TRBJ2-3 and V is TRBV2; D is perhaps TRBD2 (5 bases). This CDR3 comprises 17 residues. With 5 bases removed from V and 2 bases from J, the gap between germline ends came to 20 bases. In germline, CDR1 is SNHLY, CDR2 FYNNEI. CDR3 DNA: TGTGCCAGCAGTAAACCCACTAGGACCCCCGACACAGATACGCAGTATTTT. Encoded protein: CASSKPTRTPDTDTQYF. Combining the CDR3 with reference TRBV2 and TRBJ2-3 gives the whole variable domain EPEVTQTPSHQVTQMGQEVILRCVPISNHLYFYWYRQILGQKVEFLVSFYNNEISEKSEIFDDQFSVERPDGSNFTLKIRSTKLEDSAMYFCASSKPTRTPDTDTQYFGPGTRLTVL.

The chain couples TRBV5-1 to TRBJ2-5; 7 nucleotides align to TRBD2. The germline V gene encodes CDR1 SGHRS and CDR2 YFSETQ. The CDR3 covers 15 residues. V lost 0 bases to trimming and J lost 7 bases; unmatched junction nucleotides: 9. CDR3 residues: CASSLAGTTKRTQYF. DNA of the CDR3: TGCGCCAGCAGCTTGGCCGGGACTACCAAGAGGACCCAGTACTTC.

This clonotype was picked up a small number of times. The rearrangement joins TRBV20-1 to TRBJ1-6, with D possibly TRBD1 on 6 matching bases. CDR1 and CDR2 (germline): DFQATT, SNEGSKA (reference sequence). The CDR3 loop spans 14 amino acids. V was cut by 3 bases and J by 6 bases, with 12 bases left in between. CDR3 coding DNA: TGCAGTGCTAGCGGGGGGGCAGGTAATTCACCCCTCCACTTT. Protein: CSASGGAGNSPLHF.

This clonotype was counted at least ten times. The rearrangement joins TRBV12-3 or TRBV12-4 to TRBJ1-1; tentatively, D is TRBD1 (5 bases). The CDR3 length is 14 residues. V was trimmed by 3 bases and J by 5 bases, leaving 13 bases between them. CDR3 in amino acids: CASSLMGRGTEAFF. The DNA for the CDR3 is TGTGCCAGCAGTTTGATGGGGCGAGGGACTGAAGCTTTCTTT.

The chain is built from TRBV18 and TRBJ1-4; D is possibly TRBD1 (5 bases). The CDR3 extends over 17 amino acids. The germline V and J ends were trimmed by 0 bases and 2 bases, with 13 bases remaining between them. Per germline, CDR1 KGHSH and CDR2 LQKENI. For the CDR3, the DNA is TGTGCCAGCTCACCACCTGGAAGGGGAGTTACTAATGAAAAACTGTTTTTT. The encoded protein is CASSPPGRGVTNEKLFF.

The rearrangement links TRBV9 to TRBJ2-1, with a tentative D call TRBD1 (6 bases). The CDR3 sequence is 17 residues long. CDR1 SGDLS and CDR2 YYNGEE come from the germline V gene. The V gene lost 3 bases and the J gene lost 6 bases, with 22 bases spanning the gap. This CDR3 is CASSARLTGMLSNEQFF. As DNA, the CDR3 is TGTGCCAGCAGCGCCCGACTGACAGGTATGCTATCCAATGAGCAGTTCTTC.

The V and J genes are TRBV11-2 and TRBJ2-2; tentative D call: TRBD2 (5 bases). Germline CDR1 and CDR2: SGHAT and FQNNGV. V shed 2 bases and J shed 7 bases, with 8 bases lying between them. CDR3 length equals 13 residues. CDR3 DNA: TGTGCCAGCAGCTTAACACTAGTCGGGGAGCTGTTTTTT. This sequence encodes CASSLTLVGELFF.

V gene TRBV12-3 or TRBV12-4 combines with J gene TRBJ2-3; the match to TRBD1 covers 8 bases. Germline trimming cut 2 bases from V and 5 bases from J; bases unmatched to any gene: 15. The CDR3 has 18 amino acids. DNA of the CDR3: TGTGCCAGCAGTTTAAACGGACAGGGAGAGGAAGGAGTAGATACGCAGTATTTT. Translating gives CASSLNGQGEEGVDTQYF.

At least ten counts were recorded for this clonotype. The chain is built from TRBV12-3 or TRBV12-4 and TRBJ2-5; no definite D call. CDR3 length equals 15 residues. V lost 1 base to trimming and J lost 5 bases, with 14 bases between them. The CDR3 sequence is CASSLEGVLWETQYF. DNA of the CDR3: TGTGCCAGCAGTTTAGAGGGCGTCCTTTGGGAGACCCAGTACTTC.

The V and J genes are TRBV4-2 and TRBJ2-5; TRBD2 matches at 15 bases. V trimming: 4 bases; J trimming: 4 bases; junction bases outside the gene matches: 10. The length of the CDR3 is 18 residues. The germline CDR1 and CDR2 sequences are LGHNA and YNFKEQ. CDR3 DNA sequence: TGTGCCAGCAGCCCCACCGGGACTAGCGGGAGGCCGCGAGAGACCCAGTACTTC. Translation gives CASSPTGTSGRPRETQYF.

The rearrangement uses TRBV5-4 and TRBJ2-5; 12 nucleotides agree with TRBD2. In germline, CDR1 is SGHNT, CDR2 YYREEE (reference sequence). There are 16 residues in the CDR3. V was pared by 4 bases and J by 1 base, with 5 bases of the junction left unmatched. CDR3 sequence reads: CASSPGTSGPQETQYF. The CDR3 nucleotides read TGTGCCAGCAGCCCCGGGACTAGCGGGCCCCAAGAGACCCAGTACTTC. Looking up the rest from reference TRBV5-4 and TRBJ2-5 gives the full variable domain: ETGVTQSPTHLIKTRGQQVTLRCSSQSGHNTVSWYQQALGQGPQFIFQYYREEENGRGNFPPRFSGLQFPNYSSELNVNALELDDSALYLCASSPGTSGPQETQYFGPGTRLLVL.

This clonotype appeared a few times. This rearrangement joins TRBV6-5 to TRBJ2-5; 11 positions agree with TRBD2. Germline V gene sequence: CDR1 MNHEY, CDR2 SVGAGI. The V and J ends lost 3 bases and 4 bases, in that order; junction bases with no gene match: 7. The CDR3 is 16 residues long. In nucleotides, the CDR3 is TGTGCCAGCAGTTATGTAGCGGGAGGGGTCCGAGAGACCCAGTACTTC. Its protein is CASSYVAGGVRETQYF.

This chain uses TRBV30 with TRBJ1-1; the D is unclear. CDR3 length equals 13 residues. Germline CDR1 GTSNPN, CDR2 SVGIG (reference sequence). V was clipped by 0 bases and J by 2 bases, with 7 bases between them. The CDR3 DNA is TGTGCCTGGAGTGTAATGGGAAACACTGAAGCTTTCTTT. This sequence encodes CAWSVMGNTEAFF.

The gene calls are TRBV5-4 and TRBJ2-3; no reliable D call. The CDR3 totals 14 residues. In germline, CDR1 is SGHNT, CDR2 YYREEE (reference sequence). The V end was cut by 4 bases, the J end by 4 bases, with 13 bases between. CDR3 DNA sequence: TGTGCCAGCAGCCCAAATCTAGGGCCAGATACGCAGTATTTT. Encoded protein: CASSPNLGPDTQYF.